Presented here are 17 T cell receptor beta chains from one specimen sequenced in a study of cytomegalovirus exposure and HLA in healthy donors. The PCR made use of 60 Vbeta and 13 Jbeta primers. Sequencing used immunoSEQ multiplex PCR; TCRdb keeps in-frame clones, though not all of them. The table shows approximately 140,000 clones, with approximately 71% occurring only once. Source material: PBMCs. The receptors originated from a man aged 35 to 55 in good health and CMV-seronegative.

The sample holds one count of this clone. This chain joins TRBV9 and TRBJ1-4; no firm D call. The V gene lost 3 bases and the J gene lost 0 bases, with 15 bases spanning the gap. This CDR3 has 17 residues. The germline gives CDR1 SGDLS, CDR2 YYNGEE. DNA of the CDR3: TGTGCCAGCAGCGCCGGGTTGGCGCCTTCAACTAATGAAAAACTGTTTTTT. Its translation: CASSAGLAPSTNEKLFF.

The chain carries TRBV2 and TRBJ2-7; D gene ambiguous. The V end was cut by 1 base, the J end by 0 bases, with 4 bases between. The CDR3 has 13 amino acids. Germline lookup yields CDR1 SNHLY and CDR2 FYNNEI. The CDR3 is CASSEGSSYEQYF. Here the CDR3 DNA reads TGTGCCAGCAGTGAAGGGAGCTCCTACGAGCAGTACTTC.

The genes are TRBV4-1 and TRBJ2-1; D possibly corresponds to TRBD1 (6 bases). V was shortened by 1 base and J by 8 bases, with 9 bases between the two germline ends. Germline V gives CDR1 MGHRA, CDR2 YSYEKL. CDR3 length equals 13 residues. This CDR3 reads CASSQAAGDEQFF. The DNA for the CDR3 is TGCGCCAGCAGCCAAGCCGCAGGGGATGAGCAGTTCTTC.

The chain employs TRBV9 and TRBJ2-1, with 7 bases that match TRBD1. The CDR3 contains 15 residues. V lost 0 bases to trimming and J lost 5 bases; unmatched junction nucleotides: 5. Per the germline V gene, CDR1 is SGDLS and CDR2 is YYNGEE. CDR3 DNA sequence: TGTGCCAGCAGCGTAGCGGGACAGTACAACAATGAGCAGTTCTTC. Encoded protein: CASSVAGQYNNEQFF.

CDR3 bases: TGTGCCAGCAGTTCCGGGACAGGGGGCGCGGTTGGCTACACCTTC. As protein: CASSSGTGGAVGYTF. This chain links TRBV6-4 with TRBJ1-2; 12 bases map to TRBD1. V lost 5 bases to trimming and J lost 7 bases; unmatched junction nucleotides: 8. Germline V CDR1 and CDR2: MRHNA, SNTAGT. The CDR3 runs 15 residues.

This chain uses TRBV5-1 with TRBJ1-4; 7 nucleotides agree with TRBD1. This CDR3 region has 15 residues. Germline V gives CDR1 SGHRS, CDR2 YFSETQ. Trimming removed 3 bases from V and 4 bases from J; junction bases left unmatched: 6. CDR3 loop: CASSSRQGGNEKLFF. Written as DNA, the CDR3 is TGCGCCAGCAGCTCAAGACAGGGCGGTAATGAAAAACTGTTTTTT. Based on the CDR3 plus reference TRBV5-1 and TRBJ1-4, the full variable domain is KAGVTQTPRYLIKTRGQQVTLSCSPISGHRSVSWYQQTPGQGLQFLFEYFSETQRNKGNFPGRFSGRQFSNSRSEMNVSTLELGDSALYLCASSSRQGGNEKLFFGSGTQLSVL.

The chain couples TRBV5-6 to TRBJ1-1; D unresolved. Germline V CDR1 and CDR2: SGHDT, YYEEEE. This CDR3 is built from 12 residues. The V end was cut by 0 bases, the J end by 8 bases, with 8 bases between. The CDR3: CASSLASTEAFF. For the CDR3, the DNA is TGTGCCAGCAGCTTGGCTAGCACCGAAGCTTTCTTT.

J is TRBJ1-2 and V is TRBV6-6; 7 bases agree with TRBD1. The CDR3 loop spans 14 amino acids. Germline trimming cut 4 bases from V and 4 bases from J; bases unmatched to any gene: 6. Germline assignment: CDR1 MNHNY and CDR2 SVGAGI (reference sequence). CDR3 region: CASSSRGKVYGYTF. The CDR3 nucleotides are TGTGCCAGCAGTTCCAGGGGGAAAGTCTATGGCTACACCTTC.

The CDR3 is CASSVGLPGQGNYEQYF. As DNA, the CDR3 is TGTGCCAGCAGCGTAGGTCTTCCGGGACAGGGGAACTACGAGCAGTACTTC. This chain uses TRBV9 with TRBJ2-7; 10 bases agree with TRBD1. This CDR3 is 17 amino acids long. The ends lost 0 bases at V and 3 bases at J; junction bases unmatched: 9. Germline assignment: CDR1 SGDLS and CDR2 YYNGEE.

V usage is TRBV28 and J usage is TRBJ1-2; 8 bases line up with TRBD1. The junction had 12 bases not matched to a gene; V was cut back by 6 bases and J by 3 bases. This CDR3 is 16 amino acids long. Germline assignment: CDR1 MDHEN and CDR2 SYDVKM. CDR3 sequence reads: CASSWTGNPEDYGYTF. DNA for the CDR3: TGTGCCAGCAGCTGGACAGGGAACCCCGAGGACTATGGCTACACCTTC.

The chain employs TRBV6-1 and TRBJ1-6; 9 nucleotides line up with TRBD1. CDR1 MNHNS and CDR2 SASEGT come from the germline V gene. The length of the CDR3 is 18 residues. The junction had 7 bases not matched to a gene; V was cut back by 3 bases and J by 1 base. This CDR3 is CASSEGTGWESYNSPLHF. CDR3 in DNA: TGTGCCAGCAGTGAGGGGACAGGGTGGGAATCCTATAATTCACCCCTCCACTTT.

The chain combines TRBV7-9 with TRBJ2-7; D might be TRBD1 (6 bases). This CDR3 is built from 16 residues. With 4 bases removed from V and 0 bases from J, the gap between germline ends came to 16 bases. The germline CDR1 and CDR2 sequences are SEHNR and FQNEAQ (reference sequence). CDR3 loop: CASSSKHRTDSYEQYF. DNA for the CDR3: TGTGCCAGCAGCTCAAAACATAGGACAGACTCCTACGAGCAGTACTTC.

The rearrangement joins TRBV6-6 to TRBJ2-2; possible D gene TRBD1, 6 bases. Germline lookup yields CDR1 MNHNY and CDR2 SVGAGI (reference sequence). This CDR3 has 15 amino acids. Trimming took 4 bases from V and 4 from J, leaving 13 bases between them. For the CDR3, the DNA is TGTGCCAGCAGTTTGCCCCGGACAGTCACCGGGGAGCTGTTTTTT. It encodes CASSLPRTVTGELFF.

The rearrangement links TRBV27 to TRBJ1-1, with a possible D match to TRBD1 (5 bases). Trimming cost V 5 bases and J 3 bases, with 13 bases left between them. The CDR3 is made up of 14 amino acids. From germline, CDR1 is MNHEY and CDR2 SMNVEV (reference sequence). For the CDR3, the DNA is TGTGCCAGCAGTCTCCTGGGGGGTTACACTGAAGCTTTCTTT. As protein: CASSLLGGYTEAFF.

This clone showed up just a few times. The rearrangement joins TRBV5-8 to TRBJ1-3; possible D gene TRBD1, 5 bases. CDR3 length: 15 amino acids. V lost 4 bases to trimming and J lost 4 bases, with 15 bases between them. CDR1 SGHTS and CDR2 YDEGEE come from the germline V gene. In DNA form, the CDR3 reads TGTGCCAGCAGCGAGCCTGGGGCGCGAGGAAACACCATATATTTT. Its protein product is CASSEPGARGNTIYF.

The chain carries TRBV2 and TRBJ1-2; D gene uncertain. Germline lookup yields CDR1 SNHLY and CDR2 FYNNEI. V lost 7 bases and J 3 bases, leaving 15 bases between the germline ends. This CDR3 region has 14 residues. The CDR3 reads CASTKSKDYYGYTF. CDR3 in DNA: TGTGCCAGCACTAAAAGTAAAGACTACTATGGCTACACCTTC.

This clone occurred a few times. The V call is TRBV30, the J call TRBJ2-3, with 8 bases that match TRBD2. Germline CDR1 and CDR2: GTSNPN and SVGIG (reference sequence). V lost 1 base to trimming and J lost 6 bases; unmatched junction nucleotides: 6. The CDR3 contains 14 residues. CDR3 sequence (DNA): TGTGCCTGGAGTGAGGGACTAGGGGAGGATACGCAGTATTTT. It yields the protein CAWSEGLGEDTQYF.